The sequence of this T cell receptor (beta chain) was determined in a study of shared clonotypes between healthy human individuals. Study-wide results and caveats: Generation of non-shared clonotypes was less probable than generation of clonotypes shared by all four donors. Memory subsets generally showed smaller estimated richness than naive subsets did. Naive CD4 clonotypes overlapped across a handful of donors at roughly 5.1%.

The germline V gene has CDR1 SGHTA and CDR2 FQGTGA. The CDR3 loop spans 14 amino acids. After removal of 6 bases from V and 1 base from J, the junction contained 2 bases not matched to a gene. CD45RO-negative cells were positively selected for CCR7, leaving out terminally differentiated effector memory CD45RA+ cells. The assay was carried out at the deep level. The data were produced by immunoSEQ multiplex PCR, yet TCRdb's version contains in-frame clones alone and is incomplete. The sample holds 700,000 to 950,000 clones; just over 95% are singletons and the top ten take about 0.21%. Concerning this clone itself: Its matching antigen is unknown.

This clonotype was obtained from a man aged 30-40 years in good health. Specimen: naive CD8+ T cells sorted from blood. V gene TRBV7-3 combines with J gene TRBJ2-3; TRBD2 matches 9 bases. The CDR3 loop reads CASSLAGGTDTQYF. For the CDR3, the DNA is TGTGCCAGCAGTTTAGCGGGGGGCACAGATACGCAGTATTTT.